The T cell receptor beta chain described here comes from a study of T cell changes during pregnancy in multiple sclerosis. The length of the CDR3 is 15 residues. Germline loops: CDR1 MNHNS, CDR2 SASEGT. Trimming took 8 bases from V and 1 from J; bases not matched to a gene: 10. TCRdb's table, derived via immunoSEQ multiplex PCR, lists solely in-frame clones and lacks some. The data show roughly 35,000 clones, approximately 90% seen once. In its sample, this clone was seen a few times. The chain employs TRBV6-1 and TRBJ2-7; 8 bases line up with TRBD2. The source of this sequence is a female donor with multiple sclerosis, enrolled in a pregnancy study. Sample: CD8+ T cells from peripheral blood mononuclear cells, taken in the first trimester of pregnancy. The CDR3 sequence: CASSTEASGSYEQYF. CDR3 bases: TGTGCCAGCTCCACCGAGGCTAGCGGGTCCTACGAGCAGTACTTC.